This T cell receptor (beta chain) was obtained from a study of patients and donors after allogeneic stem cell transplantation. The CDR3 runs to 11 residues. V dropped 3 bases and J dropped 3 bases, with 2 bases sitting between them. TCRdb itself ran the RT-PCR reads through MiXCR, one entry per CDR3 protein. In the table there are some 30,000 distinct CDR3 sequences, 37% of which are singletons. This rearrangement joins TRBV12-3 or TRBV12-4 to TRBJ1-1; D is unclear. This TCR came from a human donor who was either an allogeneic HSCT recipient or a stem cell or donor lymphocyte infusion donor (not recorded which). It is not recorded whose cells these are; they may come from a transplant donor. Sequencing was carried out using blood, either unsorted or a sorted T cell fraction (not recorded which). CDR3 coding DNA: TGTGCCAGCAGTTTCCACACTGAAGCTTTCTTT. It is translated as CASSFHTEAFF.